A selection of T cell receptor beta chains follows, all from one sample in a study of blood T cell repertoires in COVID-19. Sequencing was performed with immunoSEQ multiplex PCR; in TCRdb, only in-frame clones are kept and a portion is missing. The sample comprises 150,000 to 200,000 clones, about four fifths of which are singletons, and 14% rests with the top ten. What was sequenced was peripheral blood. Source of these receptors: a woman of 80 years or more with acute or convalescent COVID-19. Both conserved end residues are part of each CDR3. Fields, in order: D gene, clone size, V gene, J gene, CDR3 DNA, CDR3 protein. A D gene is named only where the DNA matches it firmly. The size entry is marked missing in some rows and otherwise reads once, few, many or a size class.

d_gene: TRBD2; abundance: .; v_gene: TRBV6-2/TRBV6-3; j_gene: TRBJ2-7; CDR3nt: TGTGCCAGCAGTTACGGGGAGGGCCAGTACTTC; CDR3aa: CASSYGEGQYF
d_gene: TRBD2; abundance: .; v_gene: TRBV27; j_gene: TRBJ2-3; CDR3nt: TGTGCCAGCAGTGCAGAGCAAAGGACTAGCGGAAGCACAGATACGCAGTATTTT; CDR3aa: CASSAEQRTSGSTDTQYF
d_gene: .; abundance: few; v_gene: TRBV6-5; j_gene: TRBJ1-1; CDR3nt: TGTGCCAGCAGTCGGTACACTGAAGCTTTCTTT; CDR3aa: CASSRYTEAFF
d_gene: TRBD1; abundance: .; v_gene: TRBV5-1; j_gene: TRBJ1-1; CDR3nt: TGCGCCAGCGGACGGGACAGGGGGCGAGACACTGAAGCTTTCTTT; CDR3aa: CASGRDRGRDTEAFF
d_gene: .; abundance: .; v_gene: TRBV4-1; j_gene: TRBJ1-1; CDR3nt: TGCGCCAGCAGCCAGCAGACAGAAGCGAACACTGAAGCTTTCTTT; CDR3aa: CASSQQTEANTEAFF
d_gene: .; abundance: .; v_gene: TRBV3-1/TRBV3-2; j_gene: TRBJ2-7; CDR3nt: TGTGCCAGCAGGGCTATCACAGGGTCCTCCGAGCAGTACTTC; CDR3aa: CASRAITGSSEQYF
d_gene: TRBD2; abundance: few; v_gene: TRBV6-6; j_gene: TRBJ2-1; CDR3nt: TGTGCCAGCAGTTTCCCCCTAGCGGGGGGGCCGAGTGAGCAGTTCTTC; CDR3aa: CASSFPLAGGPSEQFF
d_gene: .; abundance: .; v_gene: TRBV30; j_gene: TRBJ2-7; CDR3nt: TGTGCCTATTCGAAGTTAGACTCCTACGAGCAGTACTTC; CDR3aa: CAYSKLDSYEQYF
d_gene: .; abundance: .; v_gene: TRBV18; j_gene: TRBJ1-5; CDR3nt: TGTGCCAGCTCACCACCGGGGGCTAGGAATCAGCCCCAGCATTTT; CDR3aa: CASSPPGARNQPQHF
d_gene: TRBD1; abundance: .; v_gene: TRBV18; j_gene: TRBJ1-6; CDR3nt: TGTGCCAGCTCACCACCGGGACAGAGGGGTTCACCCCTCCACTTT; CDR3aa: CASSPPGQRGSPLHF
d_gene: TRBD1; abundance: .; v_gene: TRBV28; j_gene: TRBJ1-6; CDR3nt: TGTGCCAGCAGGACGTACAGGGGCCGAAATTCACCCCTCCACTTT; CDR3aa: CASRTYRGRNSPLHF
d_gene: TRBD1; abundance: .; v_gene: TRBV28; j_gene: TRBJ1-6; CDR3nt: TGTGCCAGCAGTTTAGTCGGACAGGGGACCTCCTATAATTCACCCCTCCACTTT; CDR3aa: CASSLVGQGTSYNSPLHF
d_gene: TRBD1; abundance: .; v_gene: TRBV6-6; j_gene: TRBJ1-1; CDR3nt: TGTGCCAGCAGTCCCCAGACAGGGGCGGGACGGAACACTGAAGCTTTCTTT; CDR3aa: CASSPQTGAGRNTEAFF
d_gene: .; abundance: few; v_gene: TRBV18; j_gene: TRBJ2-3; CDR3nt: TGTGCCAGCTCACCGCTGGGCAGGTCCCGCACAGATACGCAGTATTTT; CDR3aa: CASSPLGRSRTDTQYF
d_gene: .; abundance: .; v_gene: TRBV13; j_gene: TRBJ2-7; CDR3nt: TGTGCCAGCAGCCAAGGGGGCTACGAGCAGTACTTC; CDR3aa: CASSQGGYEQYF
d_gene: TRBD1; abundance: few; v_gene: TRBV19; j_gene: TRBJ1-2; CDR3nt: TGTGCCAGTAGTCAATGGGGACAGGGGGGATTTGGCTACACCTTC; CDR3aa: CASSQWGQGGFGYTF
d_gene: TRBD1; abundance: .; v_gene: TRBV6-6; j_gene: TRBJ2-2; CDR3nt: TGTGCCAGCAGCCCCGGGACAGGGAACACCGGGGAGCTGTTTTTT; CDR3aa: CASSPGTGNTGELFF
d_gene: TRBD1; abundance: .; v_gene: TRBV6-1; j_gene: TRBJ1-4; CDR3nt: TGTGCCAGCAGTGATGACAGGGGGCATCGAGAAAAACTGTTTTTT; CDR3aa: CASSDDRGHREKLFF
d_gene: .; abundance: .; v_gene: TRBV7-2; j_gene: TRBJ1-5; CDR3nt: TGTGCCAGCAGCTCGGGAAGGGCTCAGCCCCAGCATTTT; CDR3aa: CASSSGRAQPQHF
d_gene: .; abundance: .; v_gene: TRBV7-9; j_gene: TRBJ1-6; CDR3nt: TGTGCCAGCAGCTTAGAGAGGGCTGGTTCACCCCTCCACTTT; CDR3aa: CASSLERAGSPLHF
d_gene: .; abundance: once; v_gene: TRBV5-8; j_gene: TRBJ1-3; CDR3nt: TGTGCCAGCAGCTTCCGGGGTACTTCTGGAAACACCATATATTTT; CDR3aa: CASSFRGTSGNTIYF
d_gene: .; abundance: .; v_gene: TRBV6-5; j_gene: TRBJ2-7; CDR3nt: TGTGCCAGCAGTTACGCGAGCGGGTCCCACGAGCAGTACTTC; CDR3aa: CASSYASGSHEQYF